This TCR beta chain was found in a study of T cell responses to AZD1222 COVID-19 vaccine. Profiled with immunoSEQ multiplex PCR; TCRdb holds only in-frame clones, not every one. The profile shows some 150,000 clones, around 88% of them singletons. Study results and caveats: Seropositive at baseline were only a handful of AZD1222 recipients. The study found Spike-specific TCR breadth and depth rose after two AZD1222 doses.

V shed 0 bases and J shed 0 bases, with 9 bases lying between them. The CDR3 contains 15 residues. The germline CDR1 and CDR2 sequences are SGHNT and YENEEA. Remarks on this clone: Its antigen is still unknown.

V usage is TRBV11-3 and J usage is TRBJ2-7, with no clear D. The specimen was peripheral blood, collected on day 0 of AZD1222 vaccination. The TCR originated in an adult in good health. The DNA of the CDR3 is TGTGCCAGCAGCTTAGATATCGGGCTCTCCTACGAGCAGTACTTC. The encoded protein is CASSLDIGLSYEQYF.